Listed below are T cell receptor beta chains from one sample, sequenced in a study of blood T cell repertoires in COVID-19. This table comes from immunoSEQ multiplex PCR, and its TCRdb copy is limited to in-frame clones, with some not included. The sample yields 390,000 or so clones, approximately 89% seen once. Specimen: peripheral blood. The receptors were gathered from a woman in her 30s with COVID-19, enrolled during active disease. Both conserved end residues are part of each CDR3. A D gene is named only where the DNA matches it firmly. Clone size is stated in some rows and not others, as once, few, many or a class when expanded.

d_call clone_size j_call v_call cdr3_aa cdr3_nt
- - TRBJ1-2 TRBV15 CATSRLPQGFYGYTF TGTGCCACCAGCAGATTACCACAGGGCTTCTATGGCTACACCTTC
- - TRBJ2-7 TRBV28 CASSDPIPAGQYF TGTGCCAGCAGCGATCCTATTCCGGCGGGGCAGTACTTC
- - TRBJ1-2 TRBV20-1 CSALTGSGYTF TGCAGTGCTCTGACAGGCTCTGGCTACACCTTC
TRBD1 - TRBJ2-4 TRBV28 CASSLGTGIAKNIQYF TGTGCCAGCAGCCTCGGGACAGGGATAGCCAAAAACATTCAGTACTTC
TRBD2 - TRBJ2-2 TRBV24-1 CATSDLREDTGELFF TGTGCCACCAGTGACCTCCGGGAGGACACCGGGGAGCTGTTTTTT
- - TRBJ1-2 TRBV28 CASSLQGDINYGYTF TGTGCCAGCAGTTTACAAGGGGACATTAACTATGGCTACACCTTC
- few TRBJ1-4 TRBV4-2 CASSPRAGDGSEKLFF TGTGCCAGCAGCCCCAGGGCGGGGGATGGCAGTGAAAAACTGTTTTTT
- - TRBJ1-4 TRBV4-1 CASSRHLQGSSEKLFF TGCGCCAGCAGCCGGCACCTACAGGGTTCAAGCGAAAAACTGTTTTTT
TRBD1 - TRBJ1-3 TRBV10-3 CAMGQGSSGNTIYF TGTGCCATGGGACAGGGAAGCTCTGGAAACACCATATATTTT
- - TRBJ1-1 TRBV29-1 CSVVPQDEAFF TGCAGCGTTGTTCCCCAGGATGAAGCTTTCTTT
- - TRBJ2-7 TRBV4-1 CASSQVAAGINEQYF TGCGCCAGCAGCCAAGTAGCGGCGGGGATCAACGAGCAGTACTTC
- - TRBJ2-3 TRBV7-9 CASSFGGTGPTDTQYF TGTGCCAGCAGCTTCGGGGGGACAGGTCCCACAGATACGCAGTATTTT
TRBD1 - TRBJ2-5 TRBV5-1 CASSPTGQGTQYF TGCGCCAGCAGCCCGACAGGGCAGGGGACCCAGTACTTC
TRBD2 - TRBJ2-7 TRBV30 CAWSVLGRAGEQYF TGTGCCTGGAGTGTACTCGGGAGGGCGGGGGAGCAGTACTTC
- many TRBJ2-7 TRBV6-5 CASSAPSGSYEQYF TGTGCCAGCAGCGCTCCTAGTGGATCCTACGAGCAGTACTTC
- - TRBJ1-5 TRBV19 CASHPSGQSYSNQPQHF TGTGCCAGTCACCCCTCCGGACAGAGTTATAGCAATCAGCCCCAGCATTTT
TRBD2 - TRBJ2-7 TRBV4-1 CASSQGLARTESSYEQYF TGCGCCAGCAGCCAGGGACTAGCGAGGACCGAAAGCTCCTACGAGCAGTACTTC
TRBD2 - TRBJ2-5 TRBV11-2 CASSSSGGPQETQYF TGTGCCAGCAGCTCAAGCGGGGGCCCGCAAGAGACCCAGTACTTC
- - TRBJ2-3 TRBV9 CASSVAPNTDTQYF TGTGCCAGCAGCGTAGCTCCTAACACAGATACGCAGTATTTT
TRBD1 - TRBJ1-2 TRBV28 CASSRGDRAGGGYTF TGTGCCAGCAGCCGGGGGGACAGGGCCGGTGGTGGCTACACCTTC
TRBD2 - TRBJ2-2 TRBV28 CASSFGGLLIITGELFF TGTGCCAGCAGTTTCGGGGGGTTGCTAATTATCACCGGGGAGCTGTTTTTT
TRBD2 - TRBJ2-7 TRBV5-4 CASSLDPTSGSYEQYF TGTGCCAGCAGCTTGGATCCGACTAGCGGCTCCTACGAGCAGTACTTC
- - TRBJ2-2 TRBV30 CAWRWRGNTGELFF TGTGCCTGGAGGTGGCGGGGGAACACCGGGGAGCTGTTTTTT
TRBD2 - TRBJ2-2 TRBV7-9 CASSLRLAGGTGELFF TGTGCCAGCAGCTTACGACTAGCGGGAGGCACCGGGGAGCTGTTTTTT
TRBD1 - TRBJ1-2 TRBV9 CASSVVTGGGGYTF TGTGCCAGCAGCGTAGTCACAGGGGGAGGTGGCTACACCTTC
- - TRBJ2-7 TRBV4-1 CASSHGPGPSAYEQYF TGCGCCAGCAGCCACGGCCCGGGACCTAGCGCCTACGAGCAGTACTTC
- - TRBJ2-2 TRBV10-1 CASSSGTGYTGELFF TGCGCCAGCAGTTCCGGGACTGGGTACACCGGGGAGCTGTTTTTT
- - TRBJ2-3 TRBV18 CASSPPSGPGDTQYF TGTGCCAGCTCACCACCGAGCGGACCGGGGGATACGCAGTATTTT
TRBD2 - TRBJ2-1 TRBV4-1 CASSQGGNNEQFF TGCGCCAGCAGCCAGGGGGGGAACAATGAGCAGTTCTTC
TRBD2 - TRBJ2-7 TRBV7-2 CASSFTSAAYEQYF TGTGCCAGCAGCTTTACTAGCGCGGCCTACGAGCAGTACTTC
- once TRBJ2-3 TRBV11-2 CASAPPGGRDTQYF TGTGCCAGCGCCCCCCCCGGGGGTCGAGATACGCAGTATTTT
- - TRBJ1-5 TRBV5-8 CASSRRGYSNQPQHF TGTGCCAGCAGTCGCCGGGGTTATAGCAATCAGCCCCAGCATTTT
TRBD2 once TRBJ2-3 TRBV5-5 CASSPRGDSGRAGTDTQYF TGTGCCAGCAGCCCGAGGGGGGATAGCGGGAGGGCGGGCACAGATACGCAGTATTTT
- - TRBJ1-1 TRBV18 CASSPLNRGMNTEAFF TGTGCCAGCTCACCACTCAATCGGGGAATGAACACTGAAGCTTTCTTT
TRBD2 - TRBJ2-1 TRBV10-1 CASSDVTSEYNEQFF TGCGCCAGCAGTGATGTGACTAGCGAGTACAATGAGCAGTTCTTC
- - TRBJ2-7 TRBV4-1 CASSQDRSGSEQYF TGCGCCAGCAGCCAAGATAGATCAGGTAGCGAGCAGTACTTC
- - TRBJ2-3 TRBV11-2 CASSLVDFTDTQYF TGTGCCAGCAGCTTAGTCGACTTCACAGATACGCAGTATTTT
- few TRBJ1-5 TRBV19 CATQTGWGNQPQHF TGTGCCACACAGACAGGTTGGGGTAATCAGCCCCAGCATTTT
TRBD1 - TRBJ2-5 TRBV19 CASTGTGIRDGRETQYF TGTGCCAGTACAGGGACAGGGATAAGGGACGGGCGAGAGACCCAGTACTTC
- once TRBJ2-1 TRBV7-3 CASSLRGDNEQFF TGTGCCAGCAGCCTCCGGGGAGACAATGAGCAGTTCTTC
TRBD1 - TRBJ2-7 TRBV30 CARDRGAEQYF TGTGCCCGGGACAGGGGGGCCGAGCAGTACTTC
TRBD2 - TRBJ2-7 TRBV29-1 CSVEATLGRGGFYEQYF TGCAGCGTTGAGGCAACTTTAGGGAGGGGAGGGTTCTACGAGCAGTACTTC
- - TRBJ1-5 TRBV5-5 CASSPTGGNQPQHF TGTGCCAGCAGCCCGACAGGAGGCAATCAGCCCCAGCATTTT
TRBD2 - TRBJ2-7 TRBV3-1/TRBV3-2 CASSHGLAGVSYEQYF TGTGCCAGCAGCCATGGCCTAGCGGGAGTCTCCTACGAGCAGTACTTC
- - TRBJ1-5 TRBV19 CASSLTGGAVGNQPQHF TGTGCCAGTAGTCTAACGGGGGGGGCGGTAGGTAATCAGCCCCAGCATTTT
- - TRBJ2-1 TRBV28 CASSSPRRAAIYEQFF TGTGCCAGCAGTTCACCCCGGAGGGCCGCAATTTATGAGCAGTTCTTC
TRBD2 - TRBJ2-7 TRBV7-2 CASSDSLAGRYEQYF TGTGCCAGCAGTGATTCACTAGCGGGACGATACGAGCAGTACTTC
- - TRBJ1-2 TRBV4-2 CASSLRGDYGYTF TGTGCCAGCAGCCTGCGGGGCGACTATGGCTACACCTTC
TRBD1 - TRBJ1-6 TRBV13 CASSLGVTGRSPLHF TGTGCCAGCAGCTTAGGGGTGACAGGGCGGTCACCCCTCCACTTT
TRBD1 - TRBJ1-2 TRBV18 CASSPSSGGDYGYTF TGTGCCAGCTCACCCTCGTCAGGGGGCGACTATGGCTACACCTTC